The text below deals with one T cell receptor beta chain. Only one count was recorded for this clone. Its target antigen remains unknown. Per-base quality was not reported, and no clone a single base away is much larger than it. Each collaborating institution followed its own protocols to collect whole blood in K2EDTA tubes. For TCRbeta analysis, collaborators shipped samples in one of three forms: frozen whole blood, isolated PBMCs, or DNA extracted from either of those sample types. These data originate in a study of blood T cell repertoires in COVID-19 (dated by TCRdb to 2020 to 2021). For the wider study: Samples from collaborators originated in the United States, Italy and Spain and spanned both the acute and convalescent phases of COVID-19. Deeply sampled blood TCRbeta repertoires from subjects exposed to, actively infected with, or recovered from COVID-19 were included in the dataset. The repertoires were made available in a free public database intended to serve as a resource for research on the immune response to SARS-CoV-2. A de-identified subject ID, COVID-19 status, age in years and sex were almost always included in the sample metadata. The samples were drawn from two sources: the first 160 participants of the ongoing ImmuneRACE study, and 950 to 1,500 subjects contributed by 6 global collaborators. The prospective study material was composed of cDNA or gDNA derived from T cells, B-cell-depleted T cells, or PBMCs. HLA class I and class II types, where available, came from metadata supplied by the sample provider rather than from assay-based typing.

The immunoSEQ Assay, a bias-controlled multiplex PCR, was used to amplify TCRbeta CDR3 regions from genomic DNA. The authors' analysis ran thus. The number of nucleated cells in each sample was estimated by amplification of reference gene primers within the assay. Sequence reads were collapsed and filtered to measure the absolute abundance of every unique TCRbeta CDR3 rearrangement. For each sample, productive Simpson clonality was calculated as the square root of Simpson's diversity index across productive rearrangements. TCRdb provides this immuneACCESS table in a form limited to in-frame rearrangements. Some clones are lacking; in checked studies, under half of them reflect an unresolved V gene, and why the rest are absent is not known. For V, J and clone size, that table is used; D and trimming come from the DNA. This sample is represented by about 110,000 clones; roughly 85% of them were singletons. The ten largest make up 16% of the sample.

Reading from cysteine to phenylalanine, the CDR3 counts 17 amino acids. Just the 51-base CDR3 DNA is kept, in frame starting at base 1. At the junction V is shortened by 4 bases and J by 7 bases; bases outside the gene matches: 9. According to the germline V gene, CDR1 reads LGHNA and CDR2 reads YNFKEQ. On the study overall, not on this receptor specifically: The quantity of clinical and demographic metadata differed by source and by participant and was supplied without curation.

The rearranged segments are TRBV4-2 and TRBJ2-1; TRBD2 lines up with 14 middle nucleotides. The receptor was derived from a woman older than 75 with active or convalescent COVID-19. Sequenced input: peripheral blood. DNA sequence: TGTGCCAGCAGCCGAACCCCCGGGACTAGCGGGAGAAATGAGCAGTTCTTC. Its protein reads: CASSRTPGTSGRNEQFF.